The next 11 T cell receptor beta chains were all read from a single sample in a study of T cells after yellow fever vaccination. TCRdb reanalysed the 5' RACE reads using MiXCR and keeps one entry per CDR3 protein. The repertoire consists of 350,000 to 450,000 distinct CDR3 sequences, with roughly 6.1% occurring once and the leading ten covering 15%. This sample comprised PBMCs, obtained 5 days after the yellow fever booster vaccination. The receptor set was obtained from a young man who received the YFV17D yellow fever vaccine.

V gene TRBV5-6 combines with J gene TRBJ2-2, with D unresolved. CDR1 and CDR2 from the germline V gene are SGHDT and YYEEEE. The V and J ends lost 4 bases and 3 bases respectively, with 16 bases between them. CDR3 length: 16 amino acids. Here the CDR3 reads CASSHGTARDTGELFF. The CDR3 DNA sequence: TGTGCCAGCAGCCACGGCACAGCACGGGACACCGGGGAGCTGTTTTTT.

This clonotype was detected ten times or more. The J gene is TRBJ2-1, the V gene TRBV7-2, with D uncertain. This CDR3 has 13 residues. Per the germline V gene, CDR1 is SGHTA and CDR2 is FQGNSA. V dropped 5 bases and J dropped 7 bases, with 12 bases sitting between them. The DNA of the CDR3 is TGTGCCAGCAGCCACCGGGCCATAAATGAGCAGTTCTTC. Encoded protein: CASSHRAINEQFF.

This clonotype was counted ten times or more. The chain couples TRBV7-9 to TRBJ2-3; 7 positions agree with TRBD1. V gave up 5 bases and J gave up 0 bases; unmatched junction bases: 2. The CDR3 loop spans 14 amino acids. CDR1 and CDR2 (germline): SEHNR, FQNEAQ (reference sequence). This chain's CDR3 is CASSRGPSTDTQYF. CDR3 bases: TGTGCCAGCAGCAGGGGGCCTAGCACAGATACGCAGTATTTT.

This clonotype was seen repeatedly, ten times or more. The DNA of the CDR3 is TGCAGCGTTGAAGATTGGACTAGCGGGCCGAGCTCCTACAATGAGCAGTTCTTC. It codes for CSVEDWTSGPSSYNEQFF. The V call is TRBV29-1, the J call TRBJ2-1; TRBD2 aligns across 11 bases. V lost 0 bases and J lost 0; bases outside the gene matches: 7. The CDR3 spans 18 residues. Germline CDR1 and CDR2: SQVTM and ANQGSEA.

This clonotype was seen more than once but under ten times. This sequence joins TRBV20-1 and TRBJ2-5; 7 bases fit TRBD2. Trimming removed 6 bases from V and 2 bases from J; junction bases left unmatched: 12. From germline, CDR1 is DFQATT and CDR2 SNEGSKA (reference sequence). The CDR3 is 15 amino acids. The CDR3 here is CSAAGLAGAQETQYF. The CDR3 nucleotides are TGCAGTGCGGCCGGGTTAGCGGGCGCTCAAGAGACCCAGTACTTC.

A few counts support this clonotype. The chain employs TRBV20-1 and TRBJ2-7; maybe TRBD1 (5 bases). Germline CDR1 reads DFQATT; CDR2 reads SNEGSKA (reference sequence). Between the trimmed V and J ends, which lost 0 bases and 3 bases, there was a span of 9 bases. CDR3 length: 13 amino acids. CDR3 nucleotide sequence: TGCAGTGCTAGAGACTCGGACAACTACGAGCAGTACTTC. Its translation: CSARDSDNYEQYF.

This clonotype has ten or more counts. The chain uses TRBV7-2 and TRBJ2-4; D may be TRBD1 or TRBD2 (5 bases each). The V gene's germline CDR1 is SGHTA and CDR2 FQGNSA. V lost 5 bases, J lost 11 bases, and 13 bases lay in between. The CDR3 totals 12 residues. The CDR3 here is CASSQSGTLQYF. Here the CDR3 DNA reads TGTGCCAGCAGCCAATCCGGGACGCTTCAGTACTTC.

This clonotype was seen repeatedly, ten times or more. The gene calls are TRBV5-1 and TRBJ2-1; 12 nucleotides agree with TRBD2. The V and J ends lost 2 bases and 9 bases, in that order; junction bases with no gene match: 3. Germline V gene data show CDR1 as SGHRS and CDR2 as YFSETQ. The CDR3 is made up of 14 amino acids. CDR3 residues: CASSLTSGRIEQFF. As DNA, the CDR3 is TGCGCCAGCAGCTTAACTAGCGGGAGGATTGAGCAGTTCTTC.

The chain uses TRBV12-3 or TRBV12-4 and TRBJ2-3; 8 nucleotides match TRBD1. CDR3 length: 15 residues. Trimming removed 8 bases from V and 3 bases from J; junction bases left unmatched: 10. CDR3: CASSRGTGGTDTQYF. CDR3 bases: TGTGCCAGCTCACGAGGGACAGGCGGTACAGATACGCAGTATTTT.

This clonotype was observed at least ten times. This chain uses TRBV7-9 with TRBJ2-7, with D possibly being TRBD1 (5 bases). V lost 2 bases and J lost 2, with 7 bases in between. Germline CDR1 SEHNR, CDR2 FQNEAQ (reference sequence). This CDR3 has 13 residues. CDR3 in DNA: TGTGCCAGCAGCTTACGACAGACCTACGAGCAGTACTTC. Translation gives CASSLRQTYEQYF.

This clonotype was observed many times. CDR3 in amino acids: CASSYRDRVPNQPQHF. CDR3 coding DNA: TGTGCCAGCAGTTACCGGGACAGGGTCCCCAATCAGCCCCAGCATTTT. The chain joins TRBV6-5 to TRBJ1-5, with 9 nucleotides matching TRBD1. Germline CDR1 and CDR2: MNHEY and SVGAGI. Trimming took 2 bases from V and 3 from J; bases not matched to a gene: 5. The CDR3 extends over 16 amino acids.